The 10 T cell receptor beta chains below all came from one sample that was sequenced in a study of T cell changes during pregnancy in multiple sclerosis. TCRdb's table, derived via immunoSEQ multiplex PCR, lists solely in-frame clones and lacks some. The data contain tens of thousands of clones, 93% of them singletons. Sequencing was performed on CD8+ T cells from peripheral blood mononuclear cells, taken in the second trimester of pregnancy. These receptors were obtained from a female donor with multiple sclerosis, enrolled in a pregnancy study.

The CDR3 sequence is CATSTYRHSPMNTEAFF. The CDR3 nucleotides read TGTGCCACCAGCACATACAGACATAGTCCGATGAACACTGAAGCTTTCTTT. The chain recombines TRBV15 with TRBJ1-1; D remains ambiguous. Trimming took 4 bases from V and 0 from J, leaving 18 bases between them. This CDR3 is 17 amino acids long. The germline V gene encodes CDR1 LNHNV and CDR2 YYDKDF (reference sequence). The full variable domain, its missing parts supplied by reference TRBV15 and TRBJ1-1, is DAMVIQNPRYQVTQFGKPVTLSCSQTLNHNVMYWYQQKSSQAPKLLFHYYDKDFNNEADTPDNFQSRRPNTSFCFLDIRSPGLGDTAMYLCATSTYRHSPMNTEAFFGQGTRLTVV.

The chain is built from TRBV6-5 and TRBJ2-2; a weak D match, TRBD2 (6 bases). From germline, CDR1 is MNHEY and CDR2 SVGAGI. V shed 0 bases and J shed 4 bases, with 12 bases lying between them. The CDR3 consists of 16 residues. The CDR3 DNA follows: TGTGCCAGCAGTTACTCCCGCCTGCGGGGCACCGGGGAGCTGTTTTTT. Protein product: CASSYSRLRGTGELFF.

The chain couples TRBV9 to TRBJ1-5; D unresolved. CDR1 and CDR2 from the germline V gene are SGDLS and YYNGEE. V dropped 4 bases and J dropped 6 bases, with 14 bases sitting between them. This CDR3 region has 14 residues. For the CDR3, the DNA is TGTGCCAGCAGCCTAGATGAGGAGGGTCAGCCCCAGCATTTT. This encodes CASSLDEEGQPQHF.

This chain joins TRBV19 and TRBJ2-5; 9 nucleotides line up with TRBD1. The CDR3 is made up of 13 amino acids. V was pared by 5 bases and J by 4 bases, with 2 bases of the junction left unmatched. Per the germline V gene, CDR1 is LNHDA and CDR2 is SQIVND (reference sequence). In DNA form, the CDR3 reads TGTGCCAGTAGTCCGGACAGGGGAGAGACCCAGTACTTC. Residues: CASSPDRGETQYF.

The V and J genes are TRBV14 and TRBJ2-2; D is unclear. The CDR3 covers 15 residues. Germline-derived CDR1 and CDR2 are SGHDN and FVKESK. V was clipped by 0 bases and J by 0 bases, with 5 bases between them. The CDR3 nucleotides read TGTGCCAGCAGCCAAGATCAGTCGAACACCGGGGAGCTGTTTTTT. It yields the protein CASSQDQSNTGELFF. Together with reference TRBV14 and TRBJ2-2, the CDR3 gives the full variable domain: EAGVTQFPSHSVIEKGQTVTLRCDPISGHDNLYWYRRVMGKEIKFLLHFVKESKQDESGMPNNRFLAERTGGTYSTLKVQPAELEDSGVYFCASSQDQSNTGELFFGEGSRLTVL.

The V gene is TRBV7-9, the J gene TRBJ2-7, with D possibly being TRBD2 (7 bases). The germline V gene has CDR1 SEHNR and CDR2 FQNEAQ (reference sequence). This CDR3 spans 14 amino acids. V gave up 3 bases and J gave up 4 bases, with 13 bases separating them. In nucleotides, the CDR3 is TGTGCCAGCAGCTTGGGGGGGCCAGGGTACGAGCAGTACTTC. It yields the protein CASSLGGPGYEQYF.

This rearrangement joins TRBV27 to TRBJ2-1; 7 bases are shared with TRBD2. The CDR3 is made up of 16 amino acids. Germline CDR1 is MNHEY and CDR2 is SMNVEV (reference sequence). With 6 bases clipped from V and 2 bases from J, the junction kept 10 bases outside the gene matches. The CDR3 DNA reads as TGTGCCAGCAGCCTCACTGGTGCGGGAGCCTACAATGAGCAGTTCTTC. It specifies CASSLTGAGAYNEQFF.

This rearrangement joins TRBV7-6 to TRBJ2-2; 7 bases match TRBD1. Trimming at V came to 3 bases and at J to 5 bases, leaving 9 bases not matched to a gene. The CDR3 sequence is 16 residues long. The germline V gene has CDR1 SGHVS and CDR2 FNYEAQ. CDR3 in amino acids: CASSLGTGARTGELFF. CDR3 coding DNA: TGTGCCAGCAGCTTGGGTACAGGGGCTAGGACCGGGGAGCTGTTTTTT.

The sample holds one count of this clone. V and J are TRBV27 and TRBJ1-4; no clear D gene. Trimming removed 5 bases at V and 6 bases at J, with 25 bases between. Germline loops: CDR1 MNHEY, CDR2 SMNVEV (reference sequence). The CDR3 extends over 18 amino acids. CDR3 protein: CASSQYWSPGYGYEKLFF. The CDR3 nucleotides are TGTGCCAGCAGTCAATACTGGTCCCCGGGATATGGCTATGAAAAACTGTTTTTT.

The chain uses TRBV5-1 and TRBJ2-1, with unresolved D. Germline loops: CDR1 SGHRS, CDR2 YFSETQ. With 0 bases removed from V and 4 bases from J, the gap between germline ends came to 5 bases. This CDR3 is built from 13 residues. CDR3 region: CASSLAKYNEQFF. DNA for the CDR3: TGCGCCAGCAGCTTGGCTAAATACAATGAGCAGTTCTTC. Based on the CDR3 plus reference TRBV5-1 and TRBJ2-1, the full variable domain is KAGVTQTPRYLIKTRGQQVTLSCSPISGHRSVSWYQQTPGQGLQFLFEYFSETQRNKGNFPGRFSGRQFSNSRSEMNVSTLELGDSALYLCASSLAKYNEQFFGPGTRLTVL.